These 9 T cell receptor beta chains came from one sample sequenced in a study of T-cell reconstitution after alpha-beta-depleted transplantation in children. Unique molecular identifiers were built into the TCRbeta library. In TCRdb, the PCR reads were re-called with MiXCR into one record per CDR3 protein. The sample includes hundreds of thousands of distinct CDR3 sequences, roughly 17% of them seen just once. Sequenced here: PBMCs from the stem cell graft donor, sampled from the stem cell graft. The receptor source for this set is a human donor who donated a stem cell graft to a child with acute myeloid leukemia.

The chain combines TRBV20-1 with TRBJ2-7, with D perhaps TRBD2 (6 bases). Trimming pared 4 bases from V and 2 bases from J, leaving 9 bases between. Germline V gene data show CDR1 as DFQATT and CDR2 as SNEGSKA (reference sequence). The CDR3 totals 12 residues. CDR3 region: CSAKEGTYEQYV. CDR3 bases: TGCAGTGCTAAGGAGGGGACCTACGAGCAGTACGTC.

In its sample, this clonotype was seen a few times. The chain employs TRBV6-5 and TRBJ1-1; 8 nucleotides align to TRBD1. Per the germline V gene, CDR1 is MNHEY and CDR2 is SVGAGI. V was clipped by 0 bases and J by 0 bases; unmatched bases: 6. The CDR3 extends over 17 amino acids. Here the CDR3 reads CASSYSGQGIMNTEAFF. CDR3 sequence (DNA): TGTGCCAGCAGTTACTCCGGACAGGGAATCATGAACACTGAAGCTTTCTTT.

A few counts support this clonotype. This sequence joins TRBV20-1 and TRBJ1-5, with D tentatively TRBD1 (6 bases). The V and J ends lost 4 bases and 4 bases respectively, with 17 bases between them. The CDR3 totals 15 residues. Germline lookup yields CDR1 DFQATT and CDR2 SNEGSKA (reference sequence). The CDR3 sequence: CSAITGRQVNQPQHF. CDR3 in DNA: TGCAGTGCTATTACAGGGCGGCAAGTTAATCAGCCCCAGCATTTT.

This clonotype was observed at least ten times. This chain connects TRBV12-3 or TRBV12-4 to TRBJ2-3, with D unresolved. CDR3 length: 16 amino acids. Trimming stripped 3 bases from V and 0 bases from J, with 13 bases between. CDR3 residues: CASSFTIRSSTDTQYF. The CDR3 coding sequence is TGTGCCAGCAGTTTCACCATCCGATCTAGCACAGATACGCAGTATTTT.

This clonotype came up many times. The chain is built from TRBV20-1 and TRBJ2-1, with D possibly TRBD1 on 7 matching bases. The V gene's germline CDR1 is DFQATT and CDR2 SNEGSKA (reference sequence). This CDR3 region has 13 residues. The CDR3 reads CRARGATGNEQFF. For the CDR3, the DNA is TGCAGGGCCAGGGGGGCGACTGGGAATGAGCAGTTCTTC.

This chain connects TRBV10-3 to TRBJ2-1; no definite D call. The CDR3 sequence is 15 residues long. Trimming cost V 2 bases and J 1 base, with 9 bases left between them. Looked up from germline, CDR1 is ENHRY and CDR2 is SYGVKD. The CDR3, as DNA: TGTGCCATCAGTGAGCCGCAGGTTTCCTACAATGAGCAGTTCTTC. This gives the protein CAISEPQVSYNEQFF.

At least ten counts were recorded for this clonotype. J is TRBJ2-7 and V is TRBV20-1; the D is unclear. This CDR3 comprises 15 residues. Germline CDR1 reads DFQATT; CDR2 reads SNEGSKA (reference sequence). Trimming left V 0 bases short and J 0 bases short, with 12 bases between. The CDR3 nucleotides read TGCAGTGCTAGAGAGGATAACAGTAGCTCCTACGAGCAGTACGTC. Translation gives CSAREDNSSSYEQYV.

This clonotype was picked up many times. The chain is built from TRBV12-3 or TRBV12-4 and TRBJ1-5, with a possible D match to TRBD1 (5 bases). Trimming took 3 bases from V and 7 from J, leaving 10 bases between them. The CDR3 is 13 residues long. The CDR3 DNA sequence: TGTGCCAGCAGTTTGGGGGGTGCCCAGCCCCAGCATTTT. This encodes CASSLGGAQPQHF.

This clonotype was detected many times. The chain has TRBV20-1 and TRBJ1-2; perhaps TRBD1 as D (5 bases). CDR1 DFQATT and CDR2 SNEGSKA come from the germline V gene (reference sequence). CDR3 size: 13 residues. Trimming took off 2 bases at V and 2 bases at J, with 9 bases between the two ends. The CDR3 loop is CSARNRDNYGYTF. The CDR3 DNA follows: TGCAGTGCTAGAAACCGGGACAACTATGGCTACACCTTC.